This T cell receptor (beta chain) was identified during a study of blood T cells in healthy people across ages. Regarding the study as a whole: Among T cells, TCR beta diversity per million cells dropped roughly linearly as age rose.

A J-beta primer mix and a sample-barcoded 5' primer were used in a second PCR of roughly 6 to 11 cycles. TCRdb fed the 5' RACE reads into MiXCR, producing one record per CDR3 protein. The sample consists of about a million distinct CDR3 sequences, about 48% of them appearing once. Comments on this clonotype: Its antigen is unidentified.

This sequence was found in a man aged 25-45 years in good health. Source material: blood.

The CDR3 here is CASSYSGTSGGEDTQYF. The CDR3 nucleotides are TGTGCCAGCAGTTACTCCGGGACTAGCGGGGGGGAAGATACGCAGTATTTT. This rearrangement joins TRBV6-5 to TRBJ2-3, with 16 bases fitting TRBD2. The CDR3 runs 17 residues. Unmatched junction bases numbered 2, after V lost 0 bases and J lost 5 bases. Germline assignment: CDR1 MNHEY and CDR2 SVGAGI.